These 28 T cell receptor beta chains were sequenced from one sample in a study of early T cells in non-severe SARS-CoV-2 infection (dated by TCRdb to about 2021). The library was produced with 5' RACE. The sequencing machine was a NextSeq 500. TCRdb applied fastp at Q25 and MiXCR to the public reads, then kept only in-frame beta chains. Duplicate CDR3 protein sequences are folded into a single record with the most common DNA and genes. The sample has tens of thousands of distinct CDR3 sequences on record, around 4% of them singletons. The ten largest clones capture approximately 4.7% of the sample. Sequencing was done on a sample of whole blood. These receptors originate from an adult who was a healthcare worker with PCR-confirmed SARS-CoV-2 infection or an uninfected control (not recorded which).

This clonotype was detected ten times or more. The chain couples TRBV6-1 to TRBJ2-5; 11 bases map to TRBD2. The length of the CDR3 is 15 residues. CDR1 and CDR2 from the germline V gene are MNHNS and SASEGT. The J segment lost 5 bases and the V segment lost 2 bases, leaving 4 bases of the junction unmatched. CDR3 bases: TGTGCCAGCAGTGAACTAGCGGGAGGAGGGGAGACCCAGTACTTC. As protein: CASSELAGGGETQYF.

This clonotype was detected many times. CDR3 DNA: TGCGCCAGCAGCTTGTACGGGAATGAGCAGTTCTTC. Amino acids: CASSLYGNEQFF. V gene TRBV5-1 combines with J gene TRBJ2-1; no reliable D call. V was shortened by 1 base and J by 7 bases, with 6 bases between the two germline ends. Germline CDR1 and CDR2: SGHRS and YFSETQ. The CDR3 consists of 12 residues.

This clonotype was counted at least ten times. The chain's CDR3 is CSAGRTGTLEQYF. DNA of the CDR3: TGCAGTGCAGGCAGGACAGGGACCTTGGAGCAGTACTTC. The chain combines TRBV20-1 with TRBJ2-7; 8 bases agree with TRBD1. CDR1 is DFQATT, CDR2 SNEGSKA, per germline (reference sequence). The length of the CDR3 is 13 residues. V shed 6 bases and J 7 bases; nucleotides not matched to a gene: 11.

This clonotype has more than one count but fewer than ten. The chain has TRBV4-1 and TRBJ1-3; 8 bases are a match to TRBD1. This CDR3 spans 17 amino acids. Looked up from germline, CDR1 is MGHRA and CDR2 is YSYEKL. The junction had 5 bases not matched to a gene; V was cut back by 0 bases and J by 1 base. The CDR3 bases are TGCGCCAGCAGCCAAGATCTGACAGGGGTTTCTGGAAACACCATATATTTT. The encoded protein is CASSQDLTGVSGNTIYF.

This clonotype was counted a single time. A much larger clone is a single base away; this may be a read error. The CDR3 DNA sequence: TGTGCCAGCAGCCCGGGGTCCTACAAGCAGTACTTC. Protein: CASSPGSYKQYF. The rearrangement uses TRBV7-9 and TRBJ2-7; TRBD2 might be the D (5 bases). The CDR3 contains 12 residues. Germline V CDR1 and CDR2: SEHNR, FQNEAQ (reference sequence).

This clonotype has ten or more counts. The gene calls are TRBV20-1 and TRBJ2-7; the D gene is possibly TRBD1 (6 bases). V was cut by 5 bases and J by 4 bases, with 12 bases left in between. The CDR3 contains 12 residues. Germline V lookup: CDR1 DFQATT, CDR2 SNEGSKA (reference sequence). The CDR3 region is CSARDKRYEQYF. The CDR3 DNA reads TGCAGTGCTCGGGACAAGAGATACGAGCAGTACTTC.

By sample fraction, this clonotype is medium-sized. CDR3 nucleotide sequence: TGTGCCAGCCGATGGGAGGACAGGGGCGACGAGCAGTACTTC. This translates into CASRWEDRGDEQYF. V gene TRBV7-9 combines with J gene TRBJ2-7; 9 bases are shared with TRBD1. The CDR3 extends over 14 amino acids. Germline-derived CDR1 and CDR2 are SEHNR and FQNEAQ (reference sequence). V was pared by 8 bases and J by 5 bases, with 10 bases of the junction left unmatched. Filled out from reference TRBV7-9 and TRBJ2-7, the complete variable domain reads DTGVSQNPRHKITKRGQNVTFRCDPISEHNRLYWYRQTLGQGPEFLTYFQNEAQLEKSRLLSDRFSAERPKGSFSTLEIQRTEQGDSAMYLCASRWEDRGDEQYFGPGTRLTVT.

This clonotype has ten or more counts. The chain couples TRBV12-3 or TRBV12-4 to TRBJ1-1; possible D gene TRBD1, 5 bases. Trimming took 2 bases from V and 1 from J, leaving 11 bases between them. The CDR3 loop spans 15 amino acids. The CDR3 nucleotides are TGTGCCAGCAGTTTACCGGGGACGGGGAACACTGAAGCTTTCTTT. Translation: CASSLPGTGNTEAFF.

This clonotype was detected many times. V is TRBV20-1 and J is TRBJ2-5, with 9 bases fitting TRBD1. The CDR3 has 15 residues. After removal of 5 bases from V and 0 bases from J, the junction contained 7 bases not matched to a gene. Looked up from germline, CDR1 is DFQATT and CDR2 is SNEGSKA (reference sequence). CDR3 amino acids: CSAATGGPYQETQYF. The DNA of the CDR3 is TGCAGTGCTGCCACAGGGGGCCCCTACCAAGAGACCCAGTACTTC.

This clonotype has a handful of counts. The V call is TRBV28, the J call TRBJ2-7; D is unresolved. The germline V gene encodes CDR1 MDHEN and CDR2 SYDVKM. The CDR3 sequence is 12 residues long. V lost 6 bases and J 3 bases, leaving 9 bases between the germline ends. The CDR3 coding sequence is TGTGCCAGCAGCCTCCGAGGCTACGAGCAGTACTTC. Translation: CASSLRGYEQYF.

This clonotype has a handful of counts. The V and J genes are TRBV10-3 and TRBJ2-7; TRBD1 matches at 9 bases. The ends lost 4 bases at V and 3 bases at J; junction bases unmatched: 10. In germline, CDR1 is ENHRY, CDR2 SYGVKD. This CDR3 is 16 amino acids long. CDR3 region: CAISGDGTGMGYEQYF. DNA of the CDR3: TGTGCCATCAGTGGAGATGGGACAGGGATGGGCTACGAGCAGTACTTC.

The chain joins TRBV5-1 to TRBJ1-1, with 8 bases identical to TRBD1. The V segment lost 3 bases and the J segment 4 bases; nucleotides outside the gene matches: 8. The CDR3 runs 15 residues. CDR1 is SGHRS and CDR2 is YFSETQ in the germline V gene. In DNA, the CDR3 is TGCGCCAGCAGCTGGACCCAGGGGGCTAGCACTGAAGCTTTCTTT. This gives the protein CASSWTQGASTEAFF.

This clonotype was recorded many times. This chain uses TRBV28 with TRBJ2-7; 8 positions agree with TRBD1. Germline CDR1 is MDHEN and CDR2 is SYDVKM. The CDR3 has 15 amino acids. Trimming at V came to 5 bases and at J to 7 bases, leaving 13 bases not matched to a gene. In DNA, the CDR3 is TGTGCCAGCAGTCCATCGGGGACAGGTTTGAAAGAGCAGTACTTC. Translated: CASSPSGTGLKEQYF.

This clonotype was seen a handful of times. J is TRBJ2-5 and V is TRBV28, with D possibly TRBD2 on 5 matching bases. This CDR3 is 15 amino acids long. Germline values: CDR1 MDHEN, CDR2 SYDVKM. V lost 5 bases, J lost 0 bases, and 13 bases lay in between. The CDR3 nucleotides are TGTGCCAGCAGTCCGGACTCGGACTACCAAGAGACCCAGTACTTC. Its translation: CASSPDSDYQETQYF. The whole variable domain, remainder taken from reference TRBV28 and TRBJ2-5, is DVKVTQSSRYLVKRTGEKVFLECVQDMDHENMFWYRQDPGLGLRLIYFSYDVKMKEKGDIPEGYSVSREKKERFSLILESASTNQTSMYLCASSPDSDYQETQYFGPGTRLLVL.

About this clonotype: This sequence may be a read error, since a much larger clone differs from it by one base. The chain employs TRBV25-1 and TRBJ2-3; possible D gene TRBD1, 5 bases. The CDR3 is 16 amino acids. Germline CDR1 MGHDK, CDR2 SYGVNS. The CDR3 sequence: CACSAYAQDNTDTQYF. The DNA of the CDR3 is TGTGCCTGCAGTGCCTATGCGCAGGACAACACAGATACGCAGTATTTT.

This clonotype has ten or more counts. The rearrangement links TRBV30 to TRBJ2-5; 7 bases match TRBD1. Germline lookup yields CDR1 GTSNPN and CDR2 SVGIG (reference sequence). J gave up 4 bases and V 3 bases, and 11 bases lay outside the gene matches. CDR3 length equals 15 residues. The CDR3 region has the DNA TGTGCCTGGAGCATGAGACAGGGCATAGGAGAGACCCAGTACTTC. The encoded protein is CAWSMRQGIGETQYF.

The rearrangement uses TRBV20-1 and TRBJ2-1; 9 nucleotides agree with TRBD1. Germline loops: CDR1 DFQATT, CDR2 SNEGSKA (reference sequence). The CDR3 is made up of 11 amino acids. The CDR3 nucleotides are TGCAGCATACAGGGGGCGAATGAGCAGTTCTTC. This translates into CSIQGANEQFF.

Only a few counts were recorded for this clonotype. V gene TRBV6-5 combines with J gene TRBJ2-7; TRBD1 or TRBD2 may be the D gene (5 bases each). V gave up 6 bases and J gave up 0 bases, with 15 bases separating them. The CDR3 consists of 15 residues. Germline CDR1 MNHEY, CDR2 SVGAGI. In DNA, the CDR3 is TGTGCCAGCAGGACAGCCGGACTCAACTCCTACGAGCAGTACTTC. As protein: CASRTAGLNSYEQYF.

This clonotype has more than one count but fewer than ten. Here the CDR3 DNA reads TGTGCCAGCAGTTACGGGAGCGGGGCCGGCTACGAGCAGTACTTC. It translates to CASSYGSGAGYEQYF. The rearrangement joins TRBV6-6 to TRBJ2-7; TRBD2 matches at 7 bases. Germline loops: CDR1 MNHNY, CDR2 SVGAGI (reference sequence). The CDR3 has 15 amino acids. With V trimmed by 2 bases and J by 3 bases, 7 bases remained unmatched.

This clonotype was observed at least ten times. This rearrangement joins TRBV2 to TRBJ1-1; possible D gene TRBD1, 6 bases. V lost 6 bases to trimming and J lost 1 base, with 15 bases between them. CDR3 length: 15 residues. CDR1 SNHLY and CDR2 FYNNEI come from the germline V gene. The CDR3 reads CASRRGGTQNTEAFF. CDR3 sequence (DNA): TGTGCCAGCAGGAGGGGGGGTACTCAGAACACTGAAGCTTTCTTT.

At least ten counts were recorded for this clonotype. The chain couples TRBV19 to TRBJ1-6, with D unclear. The V end was cut by 0 bases, the J end by 8 bases, with 11 bases between. The CDR3 consists of 15 residues. CDR1 and CDR2 (germline): LNHDA, SQIVND (reference sequence). In nucleotides, the CDR3 is TGTGCCAGTAGTATAGAGGTTGCGATCCATTCACCCCTCCACTTT. This translates into CASSIEVAIHSPLHF.

The chain links TRBV18 to TRBJ2-7; 7 bases are a match to TRBD1. Trimming removed 3 bases from V and 2 bases from J; junction bases left unmatched: 7. In germline, CDR1 is KGHSH, CDR2 LQKENI. The CDR3 loop spans 15 amino acids. CDR3 residues: CASSPNRGYPYEQYF. For the CDR3, the DNA is TGTGCCAGCTCACCTAACAGGGGCTACCCCTACGAGCAGTACTTC.

Many counts were recorded for this clonotype. The chain has TRBV5-1 and TRBJ2-1, with TRBD2 identical over 12 bases. The length of the CDR3 is 15 residues. CDR1 and CDR2 (germline): SGHRS, YFSETQ. The junction had 8 bases not matched to a gene; V was cut back by 3 bases and J by 10 bases. The CDR3 here is CASSWASGTSGEQFF. The CDR3 DNA reads TGCGCCAGCAGCTGGGCCTCTGGGACTAGCGGGGAGCAGTTCTTC.

Only a few counts were recorded for this clonotype. The chain uses TRBV4-1 and TRBJ2-3; TRBD2 matches at 10 bases. This CDR3 contains 17 residues. Unmatched junction bases numbered 6, after V lost 0 bases and J lost 3 bases. Per the germline V gene, CDR1 is MGHRA and CDR2 is YSYEKL. The CDR3 spells CASSQESAGGPTDTQYF. CDR3 in DNA: TGCGCCAGCAGCCAAGAGTCAGCGGGAGGGCCAACAGATACGCAGTATTTT.

This sequence joins TRBV7-2 and TRBJ2-5; 11 nucleotides agree with TRBD2. This CDR3 is 16 amino acids long. CDR1 and CDR2 from the germline V gene are SGHTA and FQGNSA. V was clipped by 1 base and J by 8 bases; unmatched bases: 9. The CDR3, as DNA: TGTGCCAGCAGCTTAGGAGGGACTAGCGGACAGGGCACCCAGTACTTC. It yields the protein CASSLGGTSGQGTQYF.

This clonotype was counted at least ten times. The chain recombines TRBV18 with TRBJ2-7, with D hard to call. CDR1 is KGHSH and CDR2 is LQKENI in the germline V gene. The length of the CDR3 is 14 residues. Trimming left V 5 bases short and J 0 bases short, with 11 bases between. As DNA, the CDR3 is TGTGCCAGCTCATTGACTTCTAGCTCCTACGAGCAGTACTTC. This translates into CASSLTSSSYEQYF.

The table lists this clonotype with many counts. The J gene is TRBJ2-5, the V gene TRBV29-1; D is possibly TRBD2 (5 bases). This CDR3 region has 12 residues. Trimming left V 4 bases short and J 2 bases short, with 8 bases between. CDR1 and CDR2 from the germline V gene are SQVTM and ANQGSEA. DNA for the CDR3: TGCAGCGTTGCTTCGGGACAAGAGACCCAGTACTTC. Its protein is CSVASGQETQYF. The variable domain in full, with the rest retrieved from reference TRBV29-1 and TRBJ2-5, is SAVISQKPSRDICQRGTSLTIQCQVDSQVTMMFWYRQQPGQSLTLIATANQGSEATYESGFVIDKFPISRPNLTFSTLTVSNMSPEDSSIYLCSVASGQETQYFGPGTRLLVL.

This clonotype was seen at least ten times. V is TRBV4-1 and J is TRBJ2-1, with D unresolved. The CDR3 runs 13 residues. Germline-derived CDR1 and CDR2 are MGHRA and YSYEKL. The V end was cut by 1 base, the J end by 5 bases, with 6 bases between. DNA of the CDR3: TGCGCCAGCAGCCAAGTGGCGGACAATGAGCAGTTCTTC. This codes for CASSQVADNEQFF.